This TCR beta chain comes out of a study of CD8 T cells in Susac syndrome (dated 2019 in TCRdb). Regarding the research as a whole: Whether CD8+ T cell activation and differentiation in Susac syndrome was antigen driven was tested using repertoire sequencing. General findings and caveats noted by the study authors: The TCR sequencing and HLA analysis was acknowledged to have included a relatively small number of individuals.

High-throughput TCR beta sequencing profiled peripheral blood CD8+ and CD4+ T cells from healthy donors, Susac syndrome patients and multiple sclerosis patients. Healthy donors were included as age- and sex-matched controls. CD8+ TEMRA cells were enriched by FACS, while bulk CD8+ and CD4+ T cells were purified by magnetic negative isolation. Blood was drawn into EDTA tubes, processed within 24 hours, and PBMCs were isolated by density gradient centrifugation. PBMCs intended for TCR sequencing were cryopreserved in liquid nitrogen and thawed later in a water bath at 37 degrees C. The sorted or isolated CD4+, CD8+ and CD8+ TEMRA cells had a purity of 90% or higher. RNA was extracted using the RNeasy kit, and roughly 0.45 to 1 microgram was reverse transcribed with random hexamers. The immunoSEQ multiplex PCR assay, covering 54 Vbeta and 13 Jbeta segments, was used to amplify TCR beta CDR3 regions. Bias from PCR amplification was corrected by using a synthetic template baseline for primer optimization and for computational correction. The study's own analysis went as follows. Reads were annotated to V, D and J genes according to IMGT and were analyzed with immunoSEQ Analyzer, with only productive sequences retained. To calculate clonality, Shannon entropy was normalized by log2 of the number of productive unique sequences and then subtracted from one. For each patient and control, public and private clones were evaluated within the 100 most prevalent clones. Clones were defined as Susac-specific when absent from the healthy and MS cohorts, from approximately 1,100 published viral clones and from other ImmuneACCESS disease sequences. TCRdb's own reprocessing of the public reads used fastp at Q25 and MiXCR and kept productive beta chains. Each entry is one CDR3 protein sequence, shown with its most common DNA and genes. TCRdb's processing, not the study's, gives the V and J calls here. The sample has over 100,000 distinct CDR3 sequences on record, about 90% of them singletons. The ten largest clones capture 0.13% to 0.15% of the sample.

Details on this clonotype: Its antigen is currently not known. One base away there is no much larger clone; base qualities are not given.

The clonotype originates from a human donor in good health. The sequencing input was CD4+ T cells from PBMCs.

The DNA reads as follows: TGTGCCAGCAGCTTAGAAGGCAGCTTGAACACTGAAGCTTTCTTT. Its product reads: CASSLEGSLNTEAFF. Rearrangement joined TRBV11-1 to TRBJ1-1; confidence is insufficient to name the D gene. Looking up the germline V gene (reference sequence) yields CDR1 SGHAT and CDR2 FQDESV. The CDR3 runs 15 amino acids, cysteine and phenylalanine included. The only DNA kept is the CDR3, 45 bases in frame from the first base. V and J lose 1 base and 0 bases, and a span of 9 bases separates them.